Below, 20 T cell receptor beta chains from the same sample are listed, as sequenced in a study of Ad26.COV2.S vaccination and SARS-CoV-2 variants. Sequencing used immunoSEQ multiplex PCR; TCRdb keeps in-frame clones, though not all of them. The sample lists more than 350,000 clones; around nine tenths were seen once. Treatment: approximately 18 received Ad26.COV2.S at low or high dose, single or two shots; about five received placebo; per-sample allocation not given. At day 63 after the first vaccine or placebo injection, samples were drawn. The specimen comprised peripheral blood, sampled in a trial of Ad26.COV2.S vaccine versus placebo. These receptors were collected from a person aged 18-60 years who received the Ad26.COV2.S COVID-19 vaccine or a placebo.

The rearrangement joins TRBV6-5 to TRBJ2-6, with a possible D match to TRBD1 (5 bases). Germline CDR1 MNHEY, CDR2 SVGAGI. The CDR3 length is 15 residues. The germline V and J ends were trimmed by 4 bases and 1 base, with 8 bases remaining between them. The CDR3 spells CASSFGHSGANVLTF. Written as DNA, the CDR3 is TGTGCCAGCAGTTTCGGACATTCTGGGGCCAACGTCCTGACTTTC.

The chain employs TRBV5-4 and TRBJ2-1, with 11 bases that match TRBD2. With 4 bases clipped from V and 10 bases from J, the junction kept 13 bases outside the gene matches. Germline V gene lookup returns CDR1 SGHNT and CDR2 YYREEE (reference sequence). CDR3 length: 16 residues. Here the CDR3 reads CASSSTSGGLQVEQFF. The CDR3, as DNA: TGTGCCAGCAGCAGCACTAGCGGGGGCCTACAAGTAGAGCAGTTCTTC. The full variable domain, rest sourced from reference TRBV5-4 and TRBJ2-1, is ETGVTQSPTHLIKTRGQQVTLRCSSQSGHNTVSWYQQALGQGPQFIFQYYREEENGRGNFPPRFSGLQFPNYSSELNVNALELDDSALYLCASSSTSGGLQVEQFFGPGTRLTVL.

The chain joins TRBV5-1 to TRBJ2-5, with D possibly being TRBD2 (6 bases). Germline CDR1 SGHRS, CDR2 YFSETQ. The CDR3 spans 14 residues. V lost 0 bases to trimming and J lost 2 bases, with 8 bases between them. CDR3 sequence reads: CASSLERAQETQYF. DNA of the CDR3: TGCGCCAGCAGCTTGGAGCGGGCTCAAGAGACCCAGTACTTC.

The J gene is TRBJ2-7, the V gene TRBV6-5; 9 bases are shared with TRBD1. The CDR3 covers 15 residues. The germline V gene encodes CDR1 MNHEY and CDR2 SVGAGI. V lost 5 bases, J lost 0 bases, and 5 bases stayed unmatched. Here the CDR3 reads CASSRDRDSSYEQYF. The CDR3 DNA follows: TGTGCCAGCAGTCGGGACAGGGACAGCTCCTACGAGCAGTACTTC.

The chain links TRBV29-1 to TRBJ1-1; 8 bases line up with TRBD1. With V trimmed by 4 bases and J by 6 bases, 13 bases remained unmatched. CDR3 size: 15 residues. The germline gives CDR1 SQVTM, CDR2 ANQGSEA. This chain's CDR3 is CSVGNSGQGGPEAFF. The CDR3 DNA sequence: TGCAGCGTTGGGAATTCCGGACAGGGAGGTCCTGAAGCTTTCTTT.

V and J are TRBV9 and TRBJ2-7; either TRBD1 or TRBD2 may supply D (6 bases each). Trimming removed 2 bases from V and 2 bases from J, with 14 bases in between. CDR3 size: 15 residues. The germline V gene has CDR1 SGDLS and CDR2 YYNGEE. The CDR3 protein is CASSVGGDLTYEQYF. CDR3 DNA: TGTGCCAGCAGCGTCGGGGGCGACCTTACCTACGAGCAGTACTTC.

The V call is TRBV5-4, the J call TRBJ1-6; possibly TRBD1 for D (6 bases). The V and J ends lost 4 bases and 6 bases respectively, with 14 bases between them. Germline V gives CDR1 SGHNT, CDR2 YYREEE (reference sequence). CDR3 size: 15 residues. Here the CDR3 DNA reads TGTGCCAGCAGCAAGGGGGGCCTCTCTAATTCACCCCTCCACTTT. This encodes CASSKGGLSNSPLHF.

The chain has TRBV27 and TRBJ1-6; the match to TRBD1 covers 8 bases. The CDR3 is 14 amino acids. V lost 8 bases and J lost 4; bases outside the gene matches: 4. The germline V gene has CDR1 MNHEY and CDR2 SMNVEV (reference sequence). The CDR3 loop is CASARTGYNSPLHF. The CDR3 DNA reads TGTGCCAGCGCCCGGACAGGGTATAATTCACCCCTCCACTTT.

This chain uses TRBV4-1 with TRBJ2-5, with 7 bases aligning to TRBD2. V gave up 4 bases and J gave up 4 bases; unmatched junction bases: 3. The CDR3 sequence is 13 residues long. The germline CDR1 and CDR2 sequences are MGHRA and YSYEKL. The CDR3 DNA is TGCGCCAGCAGCCGGATAGCGGGAGAGACCCAGTACTTC. Its translation is CASSRIAGETQYF.

The rearrangement joins TRBV7-2 to TRBJ1-1; 9 positions match TRBD1. CDR3 length: 13 residues. The V segment lost 5 bases and the J segment 10 bases; nucleotides outside the gene matches: 8. Looked up from germline, CDR1 is SGHTA and CDR2 is FQGNSA. The CDR3 loop reads CASSVILTGGAFF. CDR3 bases: TGTGCCAGCAGCGTCATTCTGACAGGGGGAGCTTTCTTT.

This rearrangement joins TRBV3-1 (or the pseudogene TRBV3-2) to TRBJ2-7; TRBD1 agrees at 11 bases. Germline CDR1 and CDR2: LGHDT and YNNKEL (reference sequence). V shed 3 bases and J 6 bases; nucleotides not matched to a gene: 4. The CDR3 sequence is 14 residues long. The CDR3 is CASSHGDRGGEQYF. The CDR3 DNA sequence: TGTGCCAGCAGCCACGGGGACAGGGGGGGCGAGCAGTACTTC.

V and J are TRBV27 and TRBJ1-1; 10 bases agree with TRBD1. CDR1 is MNHEY, CDR2 SMNVEV, per germline (reference sequence). The junction had 7 bases not matched to a gene; V was cut back by 0 bases and J by 3 bases. The CDR3 consists of 17 residues. CDR3 residues: CASSLSPGQGRYTEAFF. CDR3 coding DNA: TGTGCCAGCAGTTTATCCCCGGGACAGGGGAGATACACTGAAGCTTTCTTT.

The chain couples TRBV2 to TRBJ2-1, with 8 positions matching TRBD2. Germline CDR1 reads SNHLY; CDR2 reads FYNNEI. The CDR3 covers 15 residues. V shed 3 bases and J 6 bases; nucleotides not matched to a gene: 7. CDR3 region: CASSDETSDSNEQFF. As DNA, the CDR3 is TGTGCCAGCAGTGACGAGACTAGCGATAGCAATGAGCAGTTCTTC.

V and J are TRBV6-5 and TRBJ2-3; D gene unclear. Germline V gives CDR1 MNHEY, CDR2 SVGAGI. Trimming stripped 6 bases from V and 1 base from J, with 8 bases between. This CDR3 contains 13 residues. Here the CDR3 reads CASSRHRTDTQYF. CDR3 bases: TGTGCCAGCAGCCGACACCGCACAGATACGCAGTATTTT.

The V call is TRBV3-1 (or the pseudogene TRBV3-2), the J call TRBJ1-5; D is unclear. V lost 0 bases to trimming and J lost 2 bases, with 17 bases between them. There are 18 residues in the CDR3. Germline V CDR1 and CDR2: LGHDT, YNNKEL (reference sequence). The CDR3 DNA follows: TGTGCCAGCAGCCAAGACCTTGGAGGGCTGGAGGGCAATCAGCCCCAGCATTTT. It is translated as CASSQDLGGLEGNQPQHF.

The chain employs TRBV19 and TRBJ2-7, with TRBD1 matching over 9 bases. The CDR3 is 14 residues long. The V and J ends lost 5 bases and 2 bases, in that order; junction bases with no gene match: 4. Germline V gene lookup returns CDR1 LNHDA and CDR2 SQIVND (reference sequence). Here the CDR3 reads CASSPGQGPYEQYF. CDR3 DNA sequence: TGTGCCAGTAGTCCCGGACAGGGGCCCTACGAGCAGTACTTC. The complete variable domain, with remaining parts taken from reference TRBV19 and TRBJ2-7, reads DGGITQSPKYLFRKEGQNVTLSCEQNLNHDAMYWYRQDPGQGLRLIYYSQIVNDFQKGDIAEGYSVSREKKESFPLTVTSAQKNPTAFYLCASSPGQGPYEQYFGPGTRLTVT.

The V call is TRBV11-2, the J call TRBJ1-1, with a tentative D call TRBD1 (5 bases). Germline V lookup: CDR1 SGHAT, CDR2 FQNNGV. The CDR3 runs to 16 residues. Trimming pared 7 bases from V and 0 bases from J, leaving 18 bases between. The CDR3 DNA sequence: TGTGCCAGCAAAACGTTAAAAAGGGGCCTGAACACTGAAGCTTTCTTT. It specifies CASKTLKRGLNTEAFF.

A word on this clone: This may arise from a read error, as a much more abundant clone is one base away. The sample carries other DNA sequences with the same CDR3. This sequence joins TRBV7-2 and TRBJ1-5; 9 nucleotides line up with TRBD1. From germline, CDR1 is SGHTA and CDR2 FQGNSA. V gave up 5 bases and J gave up 4 bases; unmatched junction bases: 3. The CDR3 sequence is 14 residues long. The CDR3 region is CASSLGQGNQPQHF. CDR3 in DNA: TGTGCCAGCAGCCTTGGACAGGGGAATCAGCCCCAGCATTTT.

The genes are TRBV2 and TRBJ2-7; possible D gene TRBD2, 5 bases. This CDR3 is 16 amino acids long. CDR1 is SNHLY, CDR2 FYNNEI, per germline. V was clipped by 2 bases and J by 2 bases, with 16 bases between them. The CDR3 region is CASSEHRVGDTYEQYF. CDR3 in DNA: TGTGCCAGCAGTGAACATCGGGTCGGGGATACCTACGAGCAGTACTTC.

The chain combines TRBV5-1 with TRBJ2-1; 9 nucleotides agree with TRBD2. This CDR3 is 16 amino acids long. After removal of 4 bases from V and 6 bases from J, the junction contained 11 bases not matched to a gene. CDR1 is SGHRS, CDR2 YFSETQ, per germline. The CDR3 protein is CASSAQSSGSSNEQFF. In nucleotides, the CDR3 is TGCGCCAGCAGCGCCCAGAGTAGCGGGAGCAGCAATGAGCAGTTCTTC.